The 18 T cell receptor beta chains below all came from one sample that was sequenced in a study of CD8+CD57+ T cells in acquired aplastic anemia (dated by TCRdb to the late 2010s). The patients picked for sequencing were ones in whom flow cytometry had shown an expansion of CD8+CD57+ cells. Sequencing was carried out with an Illumina HiSeq 2000. Genomic DNA served as template for TCR beta VDJ combination and CDR3 sequence profiling. The raw public data were reprocessed by TCRdb itself: fastp quality trimming at Q25, MiXCR clonotype calling, in-frame beta chains only. One record per CDR3 amino acid sequence lists the most common genes and DNA. For this sample the table gives about 470,000 distinct CDR3 sequences, of which roughly a third were detected only once. Roughly 0.89% of the sample comes from the top ten. Sequencing used sorted CD4+, CD8+, or CD8+CD57+ T cells (not recorded which) from PBMCs. The receptor source for this set is a human donor with aplastic anemia.

This clonotype was recorded many times. The gene calls are TRBV24-1 and TRBJ1-2; D possibly corresponds to TRBD1 (5 bases). Germline V gives CDR1 KGHDR, CDR2 SFDVKD. The CDR3 covers 13 residues. V lost 4 bases to trimming and J lost 3 bases, with 8 bases between them. The CDR3 spells CATSEQDDYGYTF. CDR3 coding DNA: TGTGCCACCAGTGAACAGGATGACTATGGCTACACCTTC.

This clonotype was seen at least ten times. The chain has TRBV19 and TRBJ1-5, with D possibly TRBD1 on 6 matching bases. CDR3 length: 15 residues. Trimming removed 8 bases from V and 4 bases from J, with 18 bases in between. Germline V gene lookup returns CDR1 LNHDA and CDR2 SQIVND (reference sequence). CDR3 DNA: TGTGCCAGTTCGAAAGTAGACAGGTCAAATCAGCCCCAGCATTTT. Protein product: CASSKVDRSNQPQHF.

This clonotype was recorded at least ten times. The chain recombines TRBV20-1 with TRBJ1-1; a weak D match, TRBD1 (5 bases). The CDR3 runs 14 residues. From germline, CDR1 is DFQATT and CDR2 SNEGSKA (reference sequence). V lost 5 bases and J 0 bases, leaving 13 bases between the germline ends. In DNA form, the CDR3 reads TGCAGTGCTCCGAGGGGAGCAATGAACACTGAAGCTTTCTTT. Translation: CSAPRGAMNTEAFF.

Many counts were recorded for this clonotype. The chain combines TRBV7-9 with TRBJ2-7; 7 nucleotides align to TRBD2. V lost 5 bases, J lost 2 bases, and 6 bases stayed unmatched. Germline-derived CDR1 and CDR2 are SEHNR and FQNEAQ (reference sequence). This CDR3 is built from 14 residues. In DNA, the CDR3 is TGTGCCAGCAGCAAGGACGGGGGGACCTACGAGCAGTACTTC. Its protein is CASSKDGGTYEQYF.

This clonotype appeared many times. V and J are TRBV14 and TRBJ1-2; TRBD1 is a possible D gene (6 bases). Trimming removed 1 base at V and 4 bases at J, with 10 bases between. The CDR3 covers 14 residues. Germline loops: CDR1 SGHDN, CDR2 FVKESK. The CDR3 nucleotides are TGTGCCAGCAGCCAAGCGGACAGTGGCTATGGCTACACCTTC. It specifies CASSQADSGYGYTF.

This clonotype was picked up a small number of times. This chain joins TRBV6-2 or TRBV6-3 and TRBJ1-5; D uncertain. Germline CDR1 and CDR2: MNHEY and SVGEGT. The V end lost 0 bases, the J end lost 4 bases, and 10 bases lay between the germline ends. The CDR3 extends over 15 amino acids. DNA of the CDR3: TGTGCCAGCAGTTACTCGCGAAGGGTAAATCAGCCCCAGCATTTT. Amino acids: CASSYSRRVNQPQHF.

The chain couples TRBV10-1 to TRBJ2-3, with D possibly matching TRBD2 (7 bases). The CDR3 is 14 residues long. CDR1 is WNHNN, CDR2 SYGVQD, per germline (reference sequence). V was shortened by 10 bases and J by 7 bases, with 21 bases between the two germline ends. The DNA of the CDR3 is TGCGCCACCTCCCTAGGCGGGGGCGTGAATACGCAGTATTTT. Residues: CATSLGGGVNTQYF.

Worth noting for this clonotype: This may come from a read error, since a much larger clone is one base off. Since the CDR3 does not end with the conserved phenylalanine or tryptophan, this likely comes from a read error. The V gene is TRBV7-2, the J gene TRBJ1-2; D is possibly TRBD1 (6 bases). V was clipped by 2 bases and J by 8 bases, with 15 bases between them. Germline-derived CDR1 and CDR2 are SGHTA and FQGNSA. This CDR3 is 14 amino acids long. The CDR3 DNA sequence: TGTGCCAGCAGCTTAAACCCGGGGGCGCGAGGCTACACCTCC. It specifies CASSLNPGARGYTS.

This clonotype was observed at least ten times. The V call is TRBV19, the J call TRBJ1-5, with D maybe TRBD1 (5 bases). The V end was cut by 4 bases, the J end by 8 bases, with 21 bases between. This CDR3 spans 16 amino acids. CDR1 LNHDA and CDR2 SQIVND come from the germline V gene (reference sequence). The CDR3 here is CASSTGTGDWVEPQHF. The CDR3 coding sequence is TGTGCCAGTAGTACCGGGACTGGGGACTGGGTTGAGCCCCAGCATTTT.

For this clonotype: This sequence may be a read error, since a much larger clone differs from it by one base. The rearrangement links TRBV24-1 to TRBJ2-1; D might be TRBD2 (6 bases). Per the germline V gene, CDR1 is KGHDR and CDR2 is SFDVKD. V lost 2 bases and J 15 bases, leaving 13 bases between the germline ends. CDR3 length: 12 residues. For the CDR3, the DNA is TGTGCCACCAGTGATTATGGGGAGGAGGTGTTCTTC. Translated, it gives CATSDYGEEVFF.

This clonotype was observed many times. The V call is TRBV11-2, the J call TRBJ2-5; 8 nucleotides agree with TRBD2. V lost 3 bases, J lost 7 bases, and 16 bases stayed unmatched. Germline V gene data show CDR1 as SGHAT and CDR2 as FQNNGV. The CDR3 runs to 17 residues. CDR3 bases: TGTGCCAGCAGCTTGCGGCTAGCGGGCGCCAGTGGTGGGACCCAGTACTTC. Its protein is CASSLRLAGASGGTQYF.

The chain is built from TRBV25-1 and TRBJ1-5; 9 bases are a match to TRBD1. Unmatched junction bases numbered 14, after V lost 5 bases and J lost 6 bases. Germline lookup yields CDR1 MGHDK and CDR2 SYGVNS. The CDR3 is 17 residues long. The CDR3 region has the DNA TGTGCCAGCAGTTATATTATTGGACAGGGGCTCCTTCAGCCCCAGCATTTT. This gives the protein CASSYIIGQGLLQPQHF.

The chain recombines TRBV2 with TRBJ2-7, with a tentative D call TRBD2 (6 bases). This CDR3 comprises 14 residues. V shed 4 bases and J shed 0 bases, with 10 bases lying between them. CDR1 is SNHLY and CDR2 is FYNNEI in the germline V gene. This CDR3 is CASSVSGPSYEQYF. CDR3 DNA sequence: TGTGCCAGCAGTGTGAGCGGGCCCTCCTACGAGCAGTACTTC.

The chain has TRBV7-7 and TRBJ2-5; 8 bases line up with TRBD2. This CDR3 has 14 residues. Germline trimming cut 5 bases from V and 6 bases from J; bases unmatched to any gene: 8. The V gene's germline CDR1 is SSHAT and CDR2 FNYEAQ (reference sequence). Here the CDR3 DNA reads TGTGCCAGCAGCCCTACTAGCGGTATAAAGACCCAGTACTTC. Its translation: CASSPTSGIKTQYF.

The CDR3 DNA follows: TGTGCCAGCAGAAAATCCGGGACAGGGGAGGATGGCTACACCTTC. Encoded protein: CASRKSGTGEDGYTF. The V and J genes are TRBV6-1 and TRBJ1-2; 10 bases align to TRBD1. V lost 6 bases, J lost 6 bases, and 10 bases stayed unmatched. The CDR3 runs to 15 residues. CDR1 and CDR2 (germline): MNHNS, SASEGT.

This clonotype showed up just a few times. The chain joins TRBV5-1 to TRBJ1-3, with D possibly TRBD1 on 5 matching bases. This CDR3 is built from 16 residues. V dropped 0 bases and J dropped 0 bases, with 10 bases sitting between them. CDR1 and CDR2 from the germline V gene are SGHRS and YFSETQ. The DNA of the CDR3 is TGCGCCAGCAGCTTGGTCCCGGGGCGCTCTGGAAACACCATATATTTT. This gives the protein CASSLVPGRSGNTIYF.

This clonotype was counted only a few times. V usage is TRBV12-3 or TRBV12-4 and J usage is TRBJ1-5, with D perhaps matching TRBD1 (6 bases). The CDR3 has 19 residues. Trimming removed 6 bases from V and 0 bases from J, with 24 bases in between. For the CDR3, the DNA is TGTGCCAGCAGCCATCGGACCAGGGGCCTTCAACTTAGCAATCAGCCCCAGCATTTT. The encoded protein is CASSHRTRGLQLSNQPQHF.

This chain connects TRBV24-1 to TRBJ1-1, with D tentatively TRBD1 (6 bases). Per the germline V gene, CDR1 is KGHDR and CDR2 is SFDVKD. Trimming removed 11 bases from V and 8 bases from J, with 26 bases in between. CDR3 size: 15 residues. The CDR3 nucleotides are TGTGCCAGCAGGACCGAAAGGACAGACCCACGAGAAGCTTTCTTT. It yields the protein CASRTERTDPREAFF.